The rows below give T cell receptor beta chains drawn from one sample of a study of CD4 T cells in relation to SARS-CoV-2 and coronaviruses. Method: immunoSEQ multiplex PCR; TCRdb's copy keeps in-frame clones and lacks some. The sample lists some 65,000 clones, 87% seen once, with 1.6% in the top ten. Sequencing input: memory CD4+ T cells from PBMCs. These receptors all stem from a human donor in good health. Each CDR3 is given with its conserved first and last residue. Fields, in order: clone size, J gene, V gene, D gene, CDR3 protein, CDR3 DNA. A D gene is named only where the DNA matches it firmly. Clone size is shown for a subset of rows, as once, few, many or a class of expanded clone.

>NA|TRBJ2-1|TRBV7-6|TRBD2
CASSSSYSGGAGEQFF
TGTGCCAGCAGCTCCTCCTATAGCGGGGGGGCTGGTGAGCAGTTCTTC
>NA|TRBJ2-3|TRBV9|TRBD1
CASSSDRGHVTDTQYF
TGTGCCAGCAGCTCGGACAGGGGGCATGTCACAGATACGCAGTATTTT
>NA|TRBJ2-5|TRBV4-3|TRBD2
CASSPRTSGGETQYF
TGCGCCAGCAGCCCGCGGACTAGCGGGGGAGAGACCCAGTACTTC
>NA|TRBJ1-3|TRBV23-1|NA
CASSQSKSWRNTIYF
TGCGCCAGCAGTCAATCGAAGAGTTGGAGAAACACCATATATTTT
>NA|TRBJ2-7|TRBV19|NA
CASSSWDGGTYEQYF
TGTGCCAGTAGTTCTTGGGACGGAGGTACCTACGAGCAGTACTTC
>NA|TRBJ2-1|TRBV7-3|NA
CASSFAITHEQFF
TGTGCCAGCAGCTTCGCCATCACCCATGAGCAGTTCTTC
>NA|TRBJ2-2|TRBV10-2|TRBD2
CASSGTSGSMAGELFF
TGCGCCAGCAGCGGGACTAGCGGGAGTATGGCCGGGGAGCTGTTTTTT
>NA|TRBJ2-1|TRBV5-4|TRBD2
CASSGLGGGNYNEQFF
TGTGCCAGCAGCGGCCTGGGGGGGGGAAACTACAATGAGCAGTTCTTC
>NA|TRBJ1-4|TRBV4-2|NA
CASSPQGGRLRQEKLFF
TGTGCCAGCAGCCCCCAAGGGGGGAGGCTAAGACAGGAAAAACTGTTTTTT
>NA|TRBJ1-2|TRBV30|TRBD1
CAWALDRGDYGYTF
TGTGCCTGGGCCCTGGACAGGGGCGACTATGGCTACACCTTC
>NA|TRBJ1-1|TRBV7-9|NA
CASRGHRQDLENTEAFF
TGTGCCAGCAGGGGGCATAGACAGGACCTAGAAAACACTGAAGCTTTCTTT
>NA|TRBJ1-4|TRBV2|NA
CASSDLLGNEKLFF
TGTGCCAGCAGTGATTTATTAGGGAACGAAAAACTGTTTTTT
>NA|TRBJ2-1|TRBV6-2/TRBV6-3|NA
CASSWSLQGNTKFF
TGTGCCAGCAGTTGGTCGTTGCAGGGGAACACGAAGTTCTTC
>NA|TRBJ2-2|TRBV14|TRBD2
CASSLEREYTGELFF
TGTGCCAGCAGCCTAGAGCGGGAGTACACCGGGGAGCTGTTTTTT
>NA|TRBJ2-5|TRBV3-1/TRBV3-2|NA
CASSVRAPDETQYF
TGTGCCAGCAGCGTCCGGGCCCCCGATGAGACCCAGTACTTC
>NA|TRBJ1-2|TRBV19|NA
CASSIDLGAGYTF
TGTGCCAGTAGTATTGATTTGGGGGCTGGCTACACCTTC
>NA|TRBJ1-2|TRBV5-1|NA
CASSLTGPYGYTF
TGCGCCAGCAGCTTGACTGGGCCCTATGGCTACACCTTC
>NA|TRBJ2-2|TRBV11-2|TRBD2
CASSPVSSGGIGELFF
TGTGCCAGCAGCCCCGTTTCGAGCGGGGGGATCGGGGAGCTGTTTTTT
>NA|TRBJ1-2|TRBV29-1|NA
CSVDSLGYGYTF
TGCAGCGTTGACAGTCTAGGGTATGGCTACACCTTC
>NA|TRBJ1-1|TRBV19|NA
CASITSWKRNTEAFF
TGTGCCAGTATTACCAGCTGGAAAAGGAACACTGAAGCTTTCTTT
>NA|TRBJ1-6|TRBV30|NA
CAWSVLRYNSPLHF
TGTGCCTGGAGTGTATTACGGTATAATTCACCCCTCCACTTT
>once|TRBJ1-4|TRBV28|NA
CASSFLINEKLFF
TGTGCCAGCAGTTTTTTAATCAATGAAAAACTGTTTTTT